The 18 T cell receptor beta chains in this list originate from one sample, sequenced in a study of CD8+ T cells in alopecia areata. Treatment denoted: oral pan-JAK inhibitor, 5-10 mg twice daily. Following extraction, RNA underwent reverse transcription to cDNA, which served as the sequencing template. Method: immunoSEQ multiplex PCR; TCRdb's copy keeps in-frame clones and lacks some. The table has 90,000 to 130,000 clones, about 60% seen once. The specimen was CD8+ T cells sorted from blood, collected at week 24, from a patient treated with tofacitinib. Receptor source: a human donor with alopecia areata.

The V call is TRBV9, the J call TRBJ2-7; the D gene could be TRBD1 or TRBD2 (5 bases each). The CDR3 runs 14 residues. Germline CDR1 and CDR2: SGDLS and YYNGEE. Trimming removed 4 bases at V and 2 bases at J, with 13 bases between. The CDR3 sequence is CASSPLGDAYEQYF. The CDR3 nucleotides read TGTGCCAGCAGCCCCCTGGGGGACGCCTACGAGCAGTACTTC.

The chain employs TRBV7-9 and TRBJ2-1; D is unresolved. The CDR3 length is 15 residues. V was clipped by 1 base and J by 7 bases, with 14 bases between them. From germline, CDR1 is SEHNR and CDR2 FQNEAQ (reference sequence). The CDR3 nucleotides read TGTGCCAGCAGCTTAGAGGTAAAGGGCCCGAATGAGCAGTTCTTC. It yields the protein CASSLEVKGPNEQFF.

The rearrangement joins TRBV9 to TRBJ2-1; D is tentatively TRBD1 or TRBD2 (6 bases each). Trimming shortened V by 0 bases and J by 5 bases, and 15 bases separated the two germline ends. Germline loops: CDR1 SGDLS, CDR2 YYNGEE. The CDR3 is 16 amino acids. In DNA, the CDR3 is TGTGCCAGCAGCGTAGCCCTCGGGGGCCGGGACAATGAGCAGTTCTTC. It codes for CASSVALGGRDNEQFF.

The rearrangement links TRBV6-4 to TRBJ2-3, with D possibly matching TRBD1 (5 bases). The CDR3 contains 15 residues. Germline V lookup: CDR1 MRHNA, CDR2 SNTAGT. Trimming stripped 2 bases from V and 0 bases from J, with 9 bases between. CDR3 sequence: CASSDRQGSTDTQYF. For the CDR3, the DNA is TGTGCCAGCAGTGACCGGCAGGGCAGCACAGATACGCAGTATTTT.

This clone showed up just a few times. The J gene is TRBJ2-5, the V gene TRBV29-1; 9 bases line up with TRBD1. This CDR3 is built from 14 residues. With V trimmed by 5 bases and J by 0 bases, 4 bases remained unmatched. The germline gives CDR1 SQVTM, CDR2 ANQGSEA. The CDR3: CSVLTGGYQETQYF. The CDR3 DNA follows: TGCAGCGTTTTGACAGGGGGGTACCAAGAGACCCAGTACTTC.

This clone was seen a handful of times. CDR3 in amino acids: CASSLDRLAGPSSTQYF. The CDR3 bases are TGTGCCAGCAGCTTGGATCGGCTAGCGGGGCCAAGTAGTACGCAGTATTTT. The J gene is TRBJ2-3, the V gene TRBV7-2, with 9 positions matching TRBD2. V shed 3 bases, J shed 8 bases, and the junction held 15 bases outside the gene matches. The CDR3 length is 17 residues. CDR1 is SGHTA and CDR2 is FQGNSA in the germline V gene.

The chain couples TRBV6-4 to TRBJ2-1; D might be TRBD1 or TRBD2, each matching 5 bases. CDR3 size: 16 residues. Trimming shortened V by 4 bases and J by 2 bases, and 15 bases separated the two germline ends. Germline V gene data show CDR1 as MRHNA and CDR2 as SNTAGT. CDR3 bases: TGTGCCAGCAGTGCCATGGGACGGCTGGCCTACAATGAGCAGTTCTTC. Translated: CASSAMGRLAYNEQFF.

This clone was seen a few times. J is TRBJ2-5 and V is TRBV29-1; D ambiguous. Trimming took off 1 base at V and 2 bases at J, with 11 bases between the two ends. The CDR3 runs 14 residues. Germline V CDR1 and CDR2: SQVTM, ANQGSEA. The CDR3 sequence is CSVEGEETQETQYF. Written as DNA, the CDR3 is TGCAGCGTTGAAGGTGAGGAGACTCAAGAGACCCAGTACTTC.

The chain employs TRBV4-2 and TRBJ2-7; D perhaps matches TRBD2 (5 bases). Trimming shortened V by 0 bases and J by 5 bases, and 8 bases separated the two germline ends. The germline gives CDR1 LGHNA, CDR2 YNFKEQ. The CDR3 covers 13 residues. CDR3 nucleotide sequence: TGTGCCAGCAGCCAAGATCGGGGTGACGAGCAGTACTTC. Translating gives CASSQDRGDEQYF.

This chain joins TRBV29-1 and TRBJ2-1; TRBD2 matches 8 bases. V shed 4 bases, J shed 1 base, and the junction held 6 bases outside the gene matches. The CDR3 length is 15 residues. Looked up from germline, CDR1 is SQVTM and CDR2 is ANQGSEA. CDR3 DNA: TGCAGCGTTGCCGGGGGGGCGAGGTCCTACAATGAGCAGTTCTTC. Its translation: CSVAGGARSYNEQFF.

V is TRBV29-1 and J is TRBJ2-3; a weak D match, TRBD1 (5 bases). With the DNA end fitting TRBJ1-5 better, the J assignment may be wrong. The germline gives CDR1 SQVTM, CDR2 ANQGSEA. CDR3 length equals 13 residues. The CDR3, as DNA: TGCAGCGGCCTCACAGGATACACAGATACGCAGCATTTT. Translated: CSGLTGYTDTQHF.

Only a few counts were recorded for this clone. Here the CDR3 DNA reads TGTGCCAGCAGTTCAGGGGAGACAACCGAGCAGTACTTC. As protein: CASSSGETTEQYF. This chain joins TRBV27 and TRBJ2-7, with D possibly TRBD1 on 6 matching bases. Germline V gene sequence: CDR1 MNHEY, CDR2 SMNVEV (reference sequence). V shed 4 bases and J shed 6 bases, with 13 bases lying between them. This CDR3 spans 13 amino acids.

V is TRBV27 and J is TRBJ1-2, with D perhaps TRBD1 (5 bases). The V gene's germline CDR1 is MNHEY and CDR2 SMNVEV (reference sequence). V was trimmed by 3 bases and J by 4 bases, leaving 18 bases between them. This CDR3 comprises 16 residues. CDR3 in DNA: TGTGCCAGCAGTTTTGGGCCGGGGACTCCAGCCTATGGCTACACCTTC. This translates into CASSFGPGTPAYGYTF.

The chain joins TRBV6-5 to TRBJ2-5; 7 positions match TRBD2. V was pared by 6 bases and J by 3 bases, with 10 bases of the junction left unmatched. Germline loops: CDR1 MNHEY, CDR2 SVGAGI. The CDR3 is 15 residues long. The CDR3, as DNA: TGTGCCAGCAGAACCTACGGGACTAACGAAGAGACCCAGTACTTC. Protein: CASRTYGTNEETQYF.

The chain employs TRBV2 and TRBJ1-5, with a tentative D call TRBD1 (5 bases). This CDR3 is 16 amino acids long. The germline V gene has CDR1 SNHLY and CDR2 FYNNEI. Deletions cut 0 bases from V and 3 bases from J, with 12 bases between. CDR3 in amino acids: CASSEALRQLNQPQHF. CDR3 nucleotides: TGTGCCAGCAGTGAAGCGCTTCGACAGCTCAATCAGCCCCAGCATTTT.

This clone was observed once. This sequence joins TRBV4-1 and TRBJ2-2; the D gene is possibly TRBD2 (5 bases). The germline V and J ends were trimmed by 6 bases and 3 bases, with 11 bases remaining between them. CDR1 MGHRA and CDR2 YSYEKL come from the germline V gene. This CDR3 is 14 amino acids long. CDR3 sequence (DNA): TGCGCCAGCAGTTACGGGGAATACACCGGGGAGCTGTTTTTT. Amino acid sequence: CASSYGEYTGELFF.

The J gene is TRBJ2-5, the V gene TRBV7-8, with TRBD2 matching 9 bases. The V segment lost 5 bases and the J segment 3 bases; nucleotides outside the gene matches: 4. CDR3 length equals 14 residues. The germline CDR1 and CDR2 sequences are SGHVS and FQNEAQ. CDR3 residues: CASSPAGGKETQYF. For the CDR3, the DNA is TGTGCCAGCAGCCCAGCGGGGGGCAAAGAGACCCAGTACTTC. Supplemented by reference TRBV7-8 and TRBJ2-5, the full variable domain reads GAGVSQSPRYKVAKRGQDVALRCDPISGHVSLFWYQQALGQGPEFLTYFQNEAQLDKSGLPSDRFFAERPEGSVSTLKIQRTQQEDSAVYLCASSPAGGKETQYFGPGTRLLVL.

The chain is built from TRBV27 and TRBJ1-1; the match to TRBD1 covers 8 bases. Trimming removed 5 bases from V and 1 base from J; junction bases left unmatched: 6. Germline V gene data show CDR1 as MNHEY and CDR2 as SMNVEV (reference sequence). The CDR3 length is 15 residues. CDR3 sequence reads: CASSPIGQGNTEAFF. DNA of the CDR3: TGTGCCAGCAGTCCAATCGGACAGGGGAACACTGAAGCTTTCTTT.